The sequence of this T cell receptor (beta chain) was determined in a study of T cells expressing NK-cell markers. Across the whole study: The study drew TCR beta repertoires from sorted CD3+CD56+NKG2C+, CD3+CD56+NKG2C- and CD3+CD56-NKG2C+ T cells.

In germline, CDR1 is SEHNR, CDR2 FQNEAQ (reference sequence). CDR3 length equals 17 residues. 5'RACE template switching with UMIs produced the TCR beta cDNA. TCRdb reanalyzed the 5' RACE reads and collapses them to one entry per CDR3 protein, without DNA. The sample data list about 390,000 distinct CDR3 sequences. Sequencing input: blood T cells: a sorted CD56 or NKG2C T cell subset, CD4+ or CD8+ T cells, or bulk PBMC T cells (not recorded which). The sequence was obtained from a woman in her forties or fifties in good health. This chain uses TRBV7-9 with TRBJ2-1; TCRdb lists TRBD2, though no DNA is available to test this call. This CDR3 is CASSPRLAGGPYNEQFF.